This record looks at one TCR beta chain sequence and its context. Its antigen is unidentified. Germline assignment: CDR1 SGHRS and CDR2 YFSETQ. The CDR3 covers 14 residues. Trimming stripped 2 bases from V and 5 bases from J, with 14 bases between. Some clones are missing from TCRdb's copy, which holds only in-frame ones; the method was immunoSEQ multiplex PCR. The table shows approximately 94,000 clones, with around 80% occurring only once. These data originate in a study of radiotherapy plus CTLA-4 blockade in lung cancer. Study-wide results and limits: TCR clones of tumor origin grew in blood after radiotherapy plus ipilimumab.

This TCR derives from a human donor with non-small cell lung cancer that progressed on radiotherapy plus ipilimumab. The V call is TRBV5-1, the J call TRBJ2-7; D uncertain. The material sequenced was peripheral blood, taken from a patient treated with radiotherapy plus ipilimumab. The CDR3 nucleotides are TGCGCCAGCAGCTTCAGCAGGTACTCGGACGAGCAGTACTTC. This translates into CASSFSRYSDEQYF.